Following are 12 T cell receptor beta chains from one sample sequenced in a study of T-cell reconstitution after alpha-beta-depleted transplantation in children. Preparing the TCRbeta library involved the use of unique molecular identifiers. TCRdb reprocessed the PCR reads with MiXCR, giving one entry per CDR3 protein. The data hold about 980,000 distinct CDR3 sequences, with about 29% observed a single time. The material sequenced was PBMCs, mostly from graft donor cells, taken 360 days after TCRalphabeta/CD19-depleted stem cell transplant. These receptors came from a boy in the first two years of life who had a stem cell transplant for SCID, so the T cells may come from the graft donor.

This clonotype was picked up many times. The chain employs TRBV7-2 and TRBJ1-3, with D unresolved. Germline V gene data show CDR1 as SGHTA and CDR2 as FQGNSA. CDR3 length: 15 amino acids. V gave up 6 bases and J gave up 1 base, with 13 bases separating them. The CDR3 coding sequence is TGTGCCAGCAGATCGGCCGATGGTTCTGGAAACACCATATATTTT. It specifies CASRSADGSGNTIYF.

This clonotype was detected a few times. The genes are TRBV5-1 and TRBJ2-3; 7 bases map to TRBD1. The trim removed 4 bases at V and 1 base at J, leaving 6 bases unmatched. Per germline, CDR1 SGHRS and CDR2 YFSETQ. The CDR3 is 15 residues long. CDR3: CASSDLTGGTDTQYF. In DNA form, the CDR3 reads TGCGCCAGCAGCGACCTAACAGGGGGCACAGATACGCAGTATTTT.

V and J are TRBV24-1 and TRBJ2-5; TRBD1 might be the D (5 bases). Germline values: CDR1 KGHDR, CDR2 SFDVKD. The CDR3 totals 15 residues. Trimming left V 3 bases short and J 1 base short, with 11 bases between. CDR3 loop: CATSDKGSGQETQYF. The CDR3 DNA reads as TGTGCCACCAGTGATAAGGGGTCGGGCCAAGAGACCCAGTACTTC.

This clonotype was counted only a few times. This sequence joins TRBV7-9 and TRBJ1-1; D is possibly TRBD1 (5 bases). Trimming removed 3 bases from V and 0 bases from J, with 11 bases in between. CDR3 length: 15 amino acids. Looked up from germline, CDR1 is SEHNR and CDR2 is FQNEAQ (reference sequence). CDR3: CASSLSGIMNTEAFF. The DNA of the CDR3 is TGTGCCAGCAGCTTGTCAGGGATTATGAACACTGAAGCTTTCTTT.

This chain links TRBV5-1 with TRBJ1-2; D is perhaps TRBD1 (6 bases). The ends were cut back, 10 bases at V and 6 bases at J, with 22 bases in the middle. CDR1 and CDR2 from the germline V gene are SGHRS and YFSETQ. This CDR3 has 14 amino acids. The CDR3 reads CASSWDGGANGYTF. In DNA form, the CDR3 reads TGCGCCTCCTCGTGGGACGGGGGGGCCAATGGCTACACCTTC.

This clonotype was seen only a few times. The chain couples TRBV25-1 to TRBJ1-4; D may be TRBD1 (5 bases). This CDR3 spans 14 amino acids. Germline V gene data show CDR1 as MGHDK and CDR2 as SYGVNS. Trimming removed 1 base from V and 6 bases from J, with 9 bases in between. The CDR3 sequence: CASSEFGADEKLFF. DNA for the CDR3: TGTGCCAGCAGTGAATTCGGGGCAGATGAAAAACTGTTTTTT.

This clonotype appeared a few times. The chain combines TRBV5-1 with TRBJ2-5; unclear D gene. With 1 base removed from V and 5 bases from J, the gap between germline ends came to 12 bases. The CDR3 length is 14 residues. The germline gives CDR1 SGHRS, CDR2 YFSETQ. This CDR3 reads CASSLWASWETQYF. For the CDR3, the DNA is TGCGCCAGCAGCTTGTGGGCCTCCTGGGAGACCCAGTACTTC.

This clonotype was seen ten or more times. J is TRBJ1-4 and V is TRBV29-1; TRBD1 matches at 7 bases. The CDR3 sequence is 17 residues long. Germline V gene lookup returns CDR1 SQVTM and CDR2 ANQGSEA. After removal of 5 bases from V and 8 bases from J, the junction contained 20 bases not matched to a gene. CDR3: CSVKTPLRQGGGEKLFF. The CDR3 DNA reads as TGCAGCGTTAAAACTCCTCTTCGACAGGGAGGAGGAGAAAAACTGTTTTTT.

This sequence joins TRBV4-1 and TRBJ1-5, with D hard to call. Germline V gene data show CDR1 as MGHRA and CDR2 as YSYEKL. This CDR3 is built from 13 residues. V dropped 2 bases and J dropped 4 bases, with 6 bases sitting between them. Here the CDR3 reads CASSQFWNQPQHF. Written as DNA, the CDR3 is TGCGCCAGCAGCCAATTCTGGAATCAGCCCCAGCATTTT.

V gene TRBV11-2 combines with J gene TRBJ2-3, with D perhaps given as TRBD1 or TRBD2 (5 bases each). CDR1 is SGHAT and CDR2 is FQNNGV in the germline V gene. V was pared by 1 base and J by 4 bases, with 9 bases between. The CDR3 runs to 14 residues. Here the CDR3 reads CASSLGGLPDTQYF. The CDR3 nucleotides read TGTGCCAGCAGCTTAGGGGGGTTGCCAGATACGCAGTATTTT.

This clonotype was seen a handful of times. V usage is TRBV7-2 and J usage is TRBJ2-5; no firm D call. Trimming pared 2 bases from V and 2 bases from J, leaving 9 bases between. From germline, CDR1 is SGHTA and CDR2 FQGNSA. This CDR3 region has 14 residues. The CDR3 loop is CASSLQVGQETQYF. The CDR3, as DNA: TGTGCCAGCAGCTTACAGGTGGGTCAAGAGACCCAGTACTTC.

The J gene is TRBJ2-2, the V gene TRBV15; no clear D gene. This CDR3 contains 15 residues. Trimming left V 3 bases short and J 3 bases short, with 11 bases between. Germline V gene sequence: CDR1 LNHNV, CDR2 YYDKDF (reference sequence). CDR3 nucleotide sequence: TGTGCCACCAGCAGTGCTGGGTTCGACACCGGGGAGCTGTTTTTT. Its protein product is CATSSAGFDTGELFF.